Described below is a single TCR beta chain sequence and its context. Its antigen remains unknown. The sample originates from a study of blood T cells in healthy people across ages. Study conclusions and caveats: TCR beta diversity correlated strongly with naive T cell percentage. Higher diversity, along with more naive CD4+ cells, distinguished long-lived donors from aged donors.

Total RNA extraction produced at least 5.5 micrograms (per sample) for the study. Primers used in a second PCR of about 7 to 11 cycles were a sample-barcoded 5' primer and a J-beta primer mix. TCRdb reanalysed the 5' RACE reads using MiXCR and keeps one entry per CDR3 protein. The table shows about 900,000 distinct CDR3 sequences, with around 46% occurring only once. This CDR3 comprises 13 residues. Trimming stripped 7 bases from V and 7 bases from J, with 11 bases between. The V gene's germline CDR1 is SNHLY and CDR2 FYNNEI. The source material was blood. The TCR was taken from a man aged 30 to 39 in good health. The chain couples TRBV2 to TRBJ1-6, with D unclear. CDR3 DNA: TGTGCCAGCAAGGTCTTTGGGAATTCACCCCTCCACTTT. Amino acid sequence: CASKVFGNSPLHF.